The 21 T cell receptor beta chains below all came from one sample that was sequenced in a study of post-analysis software for immune sequencing data. Study observations and caveats: About five TRBV segments were more frequent in patients than controls; TRBV5-6, TRBV5-1 and TRBV20-1 belonged to this group.

These TCRs' antigens remain unknown. The library was made from cDNA and included unique molecular identifiers. TCRdb passed the PCR reads through MiXCR, listing each CDR3 protein once. Among about 200,000 distinct CDR3 sequences, about 30% were seen once, and the ten largest hold 3% to 3.5%. Sequencing was carried out using blood. The receptors shown here come from a girl aged 2-17 years with multiple sclerosis.

Concerning this clonotype itself: A much larger clone sits a single nucleotide away, making a read error possible. This chain joins TRBV5-1 and TRBJ2-7; 9 positions match TRBD2. Germline CDR1 is SGHRS and CDR2 is YFSETQ. CDR3 length: 14 residues. The CDR3 DNA reads TGCGCCAGCCAAAAAGCGGGAGGCTCCTACGGGCAGTACTTC. This encodes CASQKAGGSYGQYF.

This clonotype was observed a few times. The chain combines TRBV28 with TRBJ2-3; D may be TRBD2 (7 bases). The germline gives CDR1 MDHEN, CDR2 SYDVKM. The CDR3 is 15 amino acids. The CDR3 DNA reads TGTGTCACCATGTTGGGGGGCGGGAGTTGGGATACGCAGTATTTT. It yields the protein CVTMLGGGSWDTQYF.

The rearrangement uses TRBV9 and TRBJ2-1; 9 bases are shared with TRBD2. Gene TRBJ2-7 matches the end of the DNA better, so the J call may be wrong. In germline, CDR1 is SGDLS, CDR2 YYNGEE. The CDR3 length is 16 residues. CDR3 sequence: CASSVGRLAELNEQYF. CDR3 in DNA: TGTGCCAGCAGCGTAGGGAGACTAGCGGAGCTCAATGAGCAGTACTTC.

This clonotype has just one count. This may come from a read error, since a much larger clone is one base off. This chain links TRBV10-3 with TRBJ2-5, with 10 bases matching TRBD2. The J call may be incorrect, as the DNA end agrees better with TRBJ2-7. The CDR3 runs to 14 residues. In germline, CDR1 is ENHRY, CDR2 SYGVKD. The chain's CDR3 is CATMPSGGVNEQYF. CDR3 nucleotide sequence: TGTGCCACCATGCCTAGCGGGGGTGTCAACGAGCAGTACTTC.

This clonotype was detected a few times. J is TRBJ1-5 and V is TRBV20-1; the D gene is possibly TRBD1 (5 bases). The CDR3 spans 15 residues. Trimming cost V 1 base and J 3 bases, with 13 bases left between them. Looked up from germline, CDR1 is DFQATT and CDR2 is SNEGSKA (reference sequence). The CDR3, as DNA: TGCAGTGCTAGAGGTGGGGGTAGAGTCAATCAGCCCCAGCATTTT. Translation: CSARGGGRVNQPQHF.

This clonotype was seen at least ten times. V usage is TRBV10-2 and J usage is TRBJ2-1, with 14 bases lining up with TRBD2. The V gene's germline CDR1 is WSHSY and CDR2 SAAADI. The CDR3 spans 16 residues. After removal of 6 bases from V and 5 bases from J, the junction contained 6 bases not matched to a gene. In nucleotides, the CDR3 is TGCGCCAGCAGCCCCGGGACTAGCGGGAGAAACAATGAGCAGTTCTTC. Protein product: CASSPGTSGRNNEQFF.

The V and J genes are TRBV7-9 and TRBJ1-1; D is ambiguous. The length of the CDR3 is 17 residues. V dropped 5 bases and J dropped 2 bases, with 21 bases sitting between them. Looked up from germline, CDR1 is SEHNR and CDR2 is FQNEAQ (reference sequence). The CDR3 DNA reads as TGTGCCAGCAGCCCCCCCCCAGGTGTCCCACAAAACACTGAAGCTTTCTTT. Protein product: CASSPPPGVPQNTEAFF.

The chain carries TRBV3-1 and TRBJ2-7; D is perhaps TRBD1 (6 bases). In germline, CDR1 is LGHDT, CDR2 YNNKEL (reference sequence). V shed 2 bases and J shed 3 bases, with 8 bases lying between them. CDR3 length: 13 amino acids. In DNA, the CDR3 is TGTGCCAGCAGCCAAACAGGGATCTACGAGCAGTACTTC. Translating gives CASSQTGIYEQYF.

This clonotype was picked up many times. V is TRBV5-1 and J is TRBJ2-7; 11 bases line up with TRBD1. The CDR3 covers 15 residues. After removal of 4 bases from V and 3 bases from J, the junction contained 6 bases not matched to a gene. Germline V gives CDR1 SGHRS, CDR2 YFSETQ. CDR3 bases: TGCGCCAGCAGCGGCCGGGACAGGGGGTTCTACGAGCAGTACTTC. It yields the protein CASSGRDRGFYEQYF.

This clonotype has at least ten counts. The rearrangement uses TRBV28 and TRBJ2-3; no firm D call. Trimming took off 7 bases at V and 2 bases at J, with 10 bases between the two ends. The CDR3 consists of 13 residues. In germline, CDR1 is MDHEN, CDR2 SYDVKM. As DNA, the CDR3 is TGTGCCAGCAACATTCAAGCCACAGATACGCAGTATTTT. Encoded protein: CASNIQATDTQYF.

CDR3 in amino acids: CASSLTSFSSYEQYF. CDR3 DNA sequence: TGTGCCAGCAGTTTGACTAGCTTTAGCTCCTACGAGCAGTACTTC. This chain links TRBV28 with TRBJ2-7; 7 bases match TRBD2. CDR1 and CDR2 (germline): MDHEN, SYDVKM. This CDR3 spans 15 amino acids. The J segment lost 0 bases and the V segment lost 3 bases, leaving 5 bases of the junction unmatched.

This clonotype occurred a few times. One end of the junction is discordant with germline, which a read error may explain. This chain's CDR3 is CAGSLVVVTGVAQDTQYF. The CDR3 DNA reads as TGTGCCGGCAGCTTAGTGGTTGTGACAGGGGTTGCGCAAGATACGCAGTATTTT. The J gene is TRBJ2-3, the V gene TRBV7-9, with 8 nucleotides matching TRBD1. This CDR3 is 18 amino acids long. The germline V gene has CDR1 SEHNR and CDR2 FQNEAQ (reference sequence).

DNA of the CDR3: TGCGCCAGCAGTTCGGCAGACAATCAGCCCCAGCATTTT. It is translated as CASSSADNQPQHF. The gene calls are TRBV10-2 and TRBJ1-5; D remains unclear. The CDR3 contains 13 residues. V was pared by 5 bases and J by 3 bases, with 8 bases between. Germline V gene sequence: CDR1 WSHSY, CDR2 SAAADI.

The chain recombines TRBV28 with TRBJ1-1; weak D call: TRBD1 (5 bases). V lost 6 bases and J lost 4, with 15 bases in between. The CDR3 runs 14 residues. CDR1 MDHEN and CDR2 SYDVKM come from the germline V gene. The CDR3 is CASRPPGGGTEAFF. CDR3 sequence (DNA): TGTGCCAGCAGACCCCCGGGCGGGGGCACTGAAGCTTTCTTT.

The rearrangement links TRBV29-1 to TRBJ2-1; TRBD1 aligns across 10 bases. The germline CDR1 and CDR2 sequences are SQVTM and ANQGSEA. CDR3 length: 14 residues. After removal of 6 bases from V and 5 bases from J, the junction contained 7 bases not matched to a gene. This CDR3 reads CSVRDRGFDNEQFF. The CDR3 DNA sequence: TGCAGCGTCCGGGACAGGGGTTTCGACAATGAGCAGTTCTTC.

The chain joins TRBV28 to TRBJ2-1, with 8 positions matching TRBD2. Germline CDR1 MDHEN, CDR2 SYDVKM. The CDR3 consists of 16 residues. V trimming: 6 bases; J trimming: 6 bases; junction bases outside the gene matches: 13. CDR3 in amino acids: CASSPAGTSGGNEQFF. Here the CDR3 DNA reads TGTGCCAGCAGCCCCGCCGGGACCAGCGGGGGCAATGAGCAGTTCTTC. Complete variable domain (other parts from reference TRBV28 and TRBJ2-1): DVKVTQSSRYLVKRTGEKVFLECVQDMDHENMFWYRQDPGLGLRLIYFSYDVKMKEKGDIPEGYSVSREKKERFSLILESASTNQTSMYLCASSPAGTSGGNEQFFGPGTRLTVL.

This rearrangement joins TRBV4-2 to TRBJ1-1; no reliable D call. CDR1 is LGHNA, CDR2 YNFKEQ, per germline. The CDR3 is made up of 15 amino acids. The V end lost 1 base, the J end lost 5 bases, and 14 bases lay between the germline ends. CDR3 protein: CASSQGDGVGTEAFF. DNA for the CDR3: TGTGCCAGCAGCCAAGGCGACGGGGTCGGGACTGAAGCTTTCTTT.

This clonotype was observed at least ten times. The chain couples TRBV5-5 to TRBJ1-2; the D gene is possibly TRBD1 (6 bases). V was cut by 4 bases and J by 10 bases, with 14 bases left in between. The CDR3 has 12 amino acids. In germline, CDR1 is SGHKS, CDR2 YYEKEE (reference sequence). DNA for the CDR3: TGTGCCAGCAGCCCCTGGGACACTCCCTACACCTTC. Encoded protein: CASSPWDTPYTF.

This clonotype was seen a handful of times. V and J are TRBV18 and TRBJ1-6, with TRBD1 matching over 7 bases. The CDR3 length is 15 residues. The V gene end was trimmed by 3 bases and the J gene end by 7 bases; junction bases not matched to a gene: 6. Germline values: CDR1 KGHSH, CDR2 LQKENI. CDR3 region: CASSPGTVGNSPLHF. The CDR3 nucleotides are TGTGCCAGCTCACCTGGGACAGTCGGCAATTCACCCCTCCACTTT.

The sample holds many counts of this clonotype. The chain links TRBV7-9 to TRBJ2-7; D might be TRBD1 (6 bases). The V gene's germline CDR1 is SEHNR and CDR2 FQNEAQ (reference sequence). This CDR3 region has 15 residues. V was clipped by 6 bases and J by 0 bases, with 15 bases between them. The CDR3 loop reads CASRPDSLSSYEQYF. The CDR3 coding sequence is TGTGCCAGCAGACCGGACAGTTTGAGCTCCTACGAGCAGTACTTC.

This clonotype was seen more than once but under ten times. A much larger clone is a single base away; this may be a read error. V gene TRBV29-1 combines with J gene TRBJ1-2; D gene ambiguous. Trimming took 4 bases from V and 3 from J, leaving 15 bases between them. The CDR3 is 14 amino acids. Germline CDR1 is SQVTM and CDR2 is ANQGSEA. The CDR3 region has the DNA TGCAGCGTTGGGGCCCTACATTCCGACTATGGCTACACCTTC. The encoded protein is CSVGALHSDYGYTF.